This TCR beta chain was recorded in a study of blood T cell repertoires in COVID-19. Background on the study: The cDNA or gDNA used as material had been derived from T cells, B-cell-depleted T cells, or PBMCs.

In germline, CDR1 is SGHVS, CDR2 FQNEAQ. Trimming removed 1 base at V and 4 bases at J, with 10 bases between. The CDR3 consists of 14 residues. Clones were read by immunoSEQ multiplex PCR, and TCRdb kept only the in-frame ones, dropping some. The sample holds 90,000 to 120,000 clones; approximately 85% are singletons and the top ten take around 2%. The sequencing sample was made of peripheral blood. This chain joins TRBV7-8 and TRBJ1-2, with unresolved D. The TCR sequence derives from a human donor in a cohort sampled during active COVID-19. CDR3 sequence: CASSLGQVFYGYTF. As DNA, the CDR3 is TGTGCCAGCAGCTTAGGTCAGGTCTTCTATGGCTACACCTTC.